At least ten counts were recorded for the clone carrying this T cell receptor beta chain. As yet, its antigen is unknown. The sample belongs to a study of neurological immune-mediated disorders. Study-level findings and limits: The study found the most TCR clonal expansion in HTLV-1-associated myelopathy and the least in multiple sclerosis, below healthy controls.

The CDR3 contains 17 residues. From germline, CDR1 is SGHRS and CDR2 YFSETQ. V was pared by 1 base and J by 8 bases, with 11 bases of the junction left unmatched. Time point reported: longitudinal time-point 2. TCRdb called the 5' RACE reads again in MiXCR, with one record for every CDR3 protein. The sample lists roughly 34,000 distinct CDR3 sequences; roughly an eighth were seen once. The sequenced sample was PBMCs. The source of this sequence is a woman aged 40-49 years in good health. The rearrangement joins TRBV5-1 to TRBJ2-1, with 11 bases that match TRBD2. The CDR3 protein is CASSLTRLAGGRDEQFF. Written as DNA, the CDR3 is TGCGCCAGCAGCTTGACTCGGCTAGCGGGGGGACGCGATGAGCAGTTCTTC. Full variable domain (missing parts from reference TRBV5-1 and TRBJ2-1): KAGVTQTPRYLIKTRGQQVTLSCSPISGHRSVSWYQQTPGQGLQFLFEYFSETQRNKGNFPGRFSGRQFSNSRSEMNVSTLELGDSALYLCASSLTRLAGGRDEQFFGPGTRLTVL.